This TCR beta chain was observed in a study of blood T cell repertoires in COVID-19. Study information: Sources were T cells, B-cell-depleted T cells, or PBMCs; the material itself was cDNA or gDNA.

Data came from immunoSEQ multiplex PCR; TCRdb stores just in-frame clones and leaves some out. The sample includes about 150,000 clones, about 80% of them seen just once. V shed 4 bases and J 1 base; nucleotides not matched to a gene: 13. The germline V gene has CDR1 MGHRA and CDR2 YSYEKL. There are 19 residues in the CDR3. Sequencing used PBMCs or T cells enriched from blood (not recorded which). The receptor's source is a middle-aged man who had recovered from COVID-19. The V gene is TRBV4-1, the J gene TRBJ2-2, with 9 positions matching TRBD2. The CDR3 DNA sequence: TGCGCCAGCAGCCCGTTTTCTTTACGCGGGGGGGTGAACACCGGGGAGCTGTTTTTT. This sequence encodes CASSPFSLRGGVNTGELFF.